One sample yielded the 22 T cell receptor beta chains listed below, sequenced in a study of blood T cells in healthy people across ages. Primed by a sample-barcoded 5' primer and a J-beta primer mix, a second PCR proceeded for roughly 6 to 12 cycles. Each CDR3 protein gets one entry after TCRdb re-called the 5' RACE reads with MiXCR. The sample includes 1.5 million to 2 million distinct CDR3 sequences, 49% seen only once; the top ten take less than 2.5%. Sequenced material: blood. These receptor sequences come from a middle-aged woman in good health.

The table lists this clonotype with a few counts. The CDR3: CASSALSGQETQYF. Written as DNA, the CDR3 is TGTGCCAGCAGTGCGCTTAGCGGTCAGGAGACCCAGTACTTC. The chain has TRBV2 and TRBJ2-7; weak D call: TRBD2 (6 bases). Gene TRBJ2-5 matches the end of the DNA better, so the J call may be wrong. Per the germline V gene, CDR1 is SNHLY and CDR2 is FYNNEI. This CDR3 comprises 14 residues.

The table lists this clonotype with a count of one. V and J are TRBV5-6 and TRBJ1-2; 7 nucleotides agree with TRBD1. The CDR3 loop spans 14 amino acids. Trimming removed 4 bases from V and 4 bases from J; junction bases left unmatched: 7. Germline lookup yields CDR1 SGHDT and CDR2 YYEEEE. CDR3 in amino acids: CASSETGLLYGYTF. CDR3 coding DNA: TGTGCCAGCAGCGAGACAGGGCTCCTCTATGGCTACACCTTC.

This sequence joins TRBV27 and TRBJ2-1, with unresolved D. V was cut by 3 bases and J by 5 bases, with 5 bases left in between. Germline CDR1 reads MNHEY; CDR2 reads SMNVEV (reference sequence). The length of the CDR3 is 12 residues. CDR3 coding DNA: TGTGCCAGCAGTTTGCCCAACAATGAGCAGTTCTTC. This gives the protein CASSLPNNEQFF.

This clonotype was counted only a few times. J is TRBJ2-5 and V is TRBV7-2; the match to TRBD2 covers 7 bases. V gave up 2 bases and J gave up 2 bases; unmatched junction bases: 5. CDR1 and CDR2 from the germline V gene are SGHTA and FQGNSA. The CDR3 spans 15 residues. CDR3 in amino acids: CASSLSGEKQETQYF. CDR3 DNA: TGTGCCAGCAGCTTAAGCGGGGAGAAACAAGAGACCCAGTACTTC.

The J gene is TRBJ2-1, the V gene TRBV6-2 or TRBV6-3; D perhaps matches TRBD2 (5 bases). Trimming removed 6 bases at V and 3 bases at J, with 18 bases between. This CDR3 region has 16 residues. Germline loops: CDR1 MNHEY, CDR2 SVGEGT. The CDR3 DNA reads TGTGCCAGCAGAACCCCCCCAGCGGCGGTCTACAATGAGCAGTTCTTC. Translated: CASRTPPAAVYNEQFF.

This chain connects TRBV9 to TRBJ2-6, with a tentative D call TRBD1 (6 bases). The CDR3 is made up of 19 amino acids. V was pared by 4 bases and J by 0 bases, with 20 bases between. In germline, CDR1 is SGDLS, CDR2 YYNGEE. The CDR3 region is CASSPSRTGSHSGANVLTF. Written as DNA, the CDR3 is TGTGCCAGCAGCCCCTCCAGAACAGGGAGCCACTCTGGGGCCAACGTCCTGACTTTC. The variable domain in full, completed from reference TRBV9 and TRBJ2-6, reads DSGVTQTPKHLITATGQRVTLRCSPRSGDLSVYWYQQSLDQGLQFLIQYYNGEERAKGNILERFSAQQFPDLHSELNLSSLELGDSALYFCASSPSRTGSHSGANVLTFGAGSRLTVL.

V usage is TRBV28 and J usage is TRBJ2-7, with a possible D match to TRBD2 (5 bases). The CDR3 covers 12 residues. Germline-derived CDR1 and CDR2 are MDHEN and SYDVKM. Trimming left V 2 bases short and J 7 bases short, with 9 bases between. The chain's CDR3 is CASSLASGEQYF. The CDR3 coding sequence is TGTGCCAGCAGTTTAGCCTCGGGGGAGCAGTACTTC.

Here the CDR3 reads CSARTGPMRNQPQHF. The CDR3 DNA reads as TGCAGTGCAAGGACAGGGCCCATGCGCAATCAGCCCCAGCATTTT. The gene calls are TRBV20-1 and TRBJ1-5; 8 bases align to TRBD1. Germline-derived CDR1 and CDR2 are DFQATT and SNEGSKA (reference sequence). V was clipped by 6 bases and J by 2 bases; unmatched bases: 9. The CDR3 is made up of 15 amino acids.

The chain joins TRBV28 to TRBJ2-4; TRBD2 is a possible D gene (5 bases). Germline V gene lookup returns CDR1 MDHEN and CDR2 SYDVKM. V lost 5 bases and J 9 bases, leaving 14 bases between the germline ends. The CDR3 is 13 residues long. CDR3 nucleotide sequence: TGTGCCAGCAGTCCCGGGGTATACGGCATTCAGTACTTC. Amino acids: CASSPGVYGIQYF.

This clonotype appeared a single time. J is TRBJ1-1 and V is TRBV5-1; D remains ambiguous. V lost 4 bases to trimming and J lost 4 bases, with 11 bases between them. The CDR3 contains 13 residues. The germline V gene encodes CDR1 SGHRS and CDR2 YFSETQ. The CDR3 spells CASSPGEGTEAFF. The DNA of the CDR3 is TGCGCCAGCAGCCCCGGGGAGGGCACTGAAGCTTTCTTT. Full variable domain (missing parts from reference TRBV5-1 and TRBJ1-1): KAGVTQTPRYLIKTRGQQVTLSCSPISGHRSVSWYQQTPGQGLQFLFEYFSETQRNKGNFPGRFSGRQFSNSRSEMNVSTLELGDSALYLCASSPGEGTEAFFGQGTRLTVV.

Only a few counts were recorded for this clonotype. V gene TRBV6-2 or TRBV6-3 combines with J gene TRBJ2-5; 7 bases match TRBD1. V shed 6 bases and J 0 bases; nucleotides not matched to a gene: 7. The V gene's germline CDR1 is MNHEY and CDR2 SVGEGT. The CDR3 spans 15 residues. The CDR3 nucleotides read TGTGCCAGCAGAAGGGGCAGGGGGAACCAAGAGACCCAGTACTTC. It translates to CASRRGRGNQETQYF.

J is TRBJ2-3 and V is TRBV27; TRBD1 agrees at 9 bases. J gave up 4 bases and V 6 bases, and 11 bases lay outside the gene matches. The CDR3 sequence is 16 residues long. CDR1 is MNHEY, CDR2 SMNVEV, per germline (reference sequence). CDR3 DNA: TGTGCCAGCAGCTTTACCGGGACAGGGATGCCAGATACGCAGTATTTT. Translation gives CASSFTGTGMPDTQYF.

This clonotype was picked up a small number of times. CDR3 nucleotide sequence: TGTGCCAGCAGCCGAACAACCTCCGGGAACTTGAACACTGAAGCTTTCTTT. Encoded protein: CASSRTTSGNLNTEAFF. The chain has TRBV7-9 and TRBJ1-1; D is unresolved. CDR1 and CDR2 from the germline V gene are SEHNR and FQNEAQ (reference sequence). The CDR3 runs 17 residues. Trimming removed 5 bases from V and 0 bases from J, with 19 bases in between.

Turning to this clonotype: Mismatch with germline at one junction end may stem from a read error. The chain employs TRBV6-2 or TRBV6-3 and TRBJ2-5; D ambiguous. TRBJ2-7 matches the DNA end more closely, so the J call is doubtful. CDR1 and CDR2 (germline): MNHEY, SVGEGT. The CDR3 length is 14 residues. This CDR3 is CANSYGVVFYEQYF. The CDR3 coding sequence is TGTGCCAACAGTTACGGAGTAGTATTCTACGAGCAGTACTTC.

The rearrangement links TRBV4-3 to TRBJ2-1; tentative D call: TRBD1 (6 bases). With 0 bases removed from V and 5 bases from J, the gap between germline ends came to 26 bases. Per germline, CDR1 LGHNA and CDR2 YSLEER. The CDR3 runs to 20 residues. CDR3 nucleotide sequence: TGCGCCAGCAGCCAAGATACGCCAGGGGCTCAAATGCCCACCGACAATGAGCAGTTCTTC. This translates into CASSQDTPGAQMPTDNEQFF.

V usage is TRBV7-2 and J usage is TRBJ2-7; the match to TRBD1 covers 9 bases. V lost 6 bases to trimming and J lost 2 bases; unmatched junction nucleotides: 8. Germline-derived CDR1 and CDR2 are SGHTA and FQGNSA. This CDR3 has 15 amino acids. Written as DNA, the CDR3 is TGTGCCAGCAGGACAGGGGGGACAGGCACCTACGAGCAGTACTTC. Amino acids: CASRTGGTGTYEQYF.

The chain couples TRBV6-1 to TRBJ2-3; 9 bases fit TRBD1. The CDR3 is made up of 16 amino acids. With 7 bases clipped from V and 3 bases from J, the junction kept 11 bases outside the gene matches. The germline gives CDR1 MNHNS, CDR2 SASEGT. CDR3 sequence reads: CASKRAGQGITDTQYF. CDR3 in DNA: TGTGCCAGCAAGCGCGCTGGACAGGGGATTACAGATACGCAGTATTTT.

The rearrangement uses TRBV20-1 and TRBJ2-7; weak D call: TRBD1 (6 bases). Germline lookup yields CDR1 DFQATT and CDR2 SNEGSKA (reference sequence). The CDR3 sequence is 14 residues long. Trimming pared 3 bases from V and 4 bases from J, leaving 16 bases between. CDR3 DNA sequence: TGCAGTGCTAGCTTCCAGGGAAGGGGGTACGAGCAGTACTTC. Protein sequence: CSASFQGRGYEQYF.

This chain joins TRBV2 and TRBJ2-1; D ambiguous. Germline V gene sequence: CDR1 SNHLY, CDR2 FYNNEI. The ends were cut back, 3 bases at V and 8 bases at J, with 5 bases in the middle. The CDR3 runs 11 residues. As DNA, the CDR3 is TGTGCCAGCAGTGATTGGGATGAGCAGTTCTTC. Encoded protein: CASSDWDEQFF.

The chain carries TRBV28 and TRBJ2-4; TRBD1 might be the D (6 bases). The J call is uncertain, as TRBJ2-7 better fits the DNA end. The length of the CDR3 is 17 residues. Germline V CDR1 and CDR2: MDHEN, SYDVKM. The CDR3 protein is CASSLPRQVVYSYEQYF. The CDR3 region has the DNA TGTGCCAGCAGTTTACCTCGACAGGTCGTCTACTCCTACGAGCAGTACTTC.

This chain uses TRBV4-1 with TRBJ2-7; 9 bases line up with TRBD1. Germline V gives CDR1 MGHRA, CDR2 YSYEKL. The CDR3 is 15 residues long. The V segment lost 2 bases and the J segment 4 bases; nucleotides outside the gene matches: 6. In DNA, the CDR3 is TGCGCCAGCAGCCAATTTTCGGGACAGGGATACGAGCAGTACTTC. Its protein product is CASSQFSGQGYEQYF.

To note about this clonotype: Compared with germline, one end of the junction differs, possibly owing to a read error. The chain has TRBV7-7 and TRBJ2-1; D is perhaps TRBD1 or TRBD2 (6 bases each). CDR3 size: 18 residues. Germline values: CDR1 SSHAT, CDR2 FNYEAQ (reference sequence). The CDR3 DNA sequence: TGTGCTAGCAGCTTAAGAGTCGGTGGGGGGCACTCCTACAATGAGCAGTTCTTC. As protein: CASSLRVGGGHSYNEQFF.